This T cell receptor beta chain was identified in a study of cytomegalovirus exposure and HLA in healthy donors. Germline CDR1 reads SGDLS; CDR2 reads YYNGEE. Trimming took 3 bases from V and 5 from J, leaving 11 bases between them. This CDR3 region has 13 residues. Study results and caveats: Analysis was performed later, and it showed HLA-associated TCR beta chains to be more clonally expanded than equally common others.

PCR primers comprised 60 Vbeta and 13 Jbeta primers. Only in-frame clones appear in the TCRdb table, and some are missing; sequencing was by immunoSEQ multiplex PCR. The sample shows nearly 95,000 clones, 60% to 70% of them seen only once. Concerning this clone itself: Its antigen is not identified.

The sequencing sample was made of PBMCs. The sequence was obtained from a woman aged 25 to 39 in good health and CMV-seronegative. This rearrangement joins TRBV9 to TRBJ2-5, with a possible D match to TRBD1 (5 bases). The CDR3 region is CASSARGGETQYF. The CDR3 bases are TGTGCCAGCAGCGCTAGGGGTGGGGAGACCCAGTACTTC.